This entry describes one T cell receptor beta chain. Its antigen is unknown. Within one base of it there is no much larger clone, and no base qualities were kept. The sample comes from a study of T cells in Graves' hyperthyroidism and ophthalmopathy (dated by TCRdb to between 2018 and 2021). Regarding the research as a whole: A discovery cohort of about a hundred patients, 43 with Graves' ophthalmopathy and about 60 with stable Graves' hyperthyroidism, was used to find distinguishing TCR V-J signatures. Prospective prediction of ophthalmopathy was tested in an independent validation cohort consisting of 18 hyperthyroidism patients and some 16 patients who later progressed to ophthalmopathy. The approximately 100 discovery patients were divided at random into training and test sets in a 7:3 ratio. The study also compared thyroid tissue and blood T-cell repertoires from several Graves' hyperthyroidism patients. Following sampling, methimazole starting at 30 mg daily was given to hyperthyroidism patients, and high-dose intravenous methylprednisolone was given to ophthalmopathy patients. The paper describes TCR Vbeta CDR3 sequencing of 135 peripheral blood samples, made up of some 42 ophthalmopathy patients, approximately 73 hyperthyroidism patients and some 17 progressor patients. On the study overall, not on this receptor specifically: Most expanded thyroid clonotypes (frequency above 0.001) were also detected in blood, suggesting blood repertoires may reflect thyroid immune responses. In validation, the model predicted progression to ophthalmopathy with 65% to 71% sensitivity and 72.22% specificity, a median of 6.5 months before onset. Sample size was not statistically predetermined, and investigators were not blinded to group allocation. A model built on a 13 V-J signature distinguished ophthalmopathy from stable hyperthyroidism, reaching around 87% sensitivity and around 82% specificity in cross-validation and 80%/75% in testing.

TCR beta CDR3 regions were amplified from RNA transcripts. For the first round of RT-PCR on the TCR CDR3, the HTBI primer set was used together with the Qiagen OneStep RT-PCR kit. Libraries were constructed in a second round of multiplex PCR, after which size selection and purification were carried out. Libraries were sequenced paired-end with 100 bp reads on an Illumina HiSeq2000. The study's own analysis went as follows. Raw data were processed with SOAPnuke, discarding reads with adapters, uncalled bases, mean Phred below 15, or no exact constant-primer or identifier match. COPE v1.2.5 was used to merge high-quality paired reads, and clonotypes were defined as unique nucleotide sequences. MiTCR v1.1 was used to align clonotypes to the IMGT TRBV, TRBD and TRBJ reference segments. Only V-J combinations with frequency above 0.0001, covering about 99% of repertoires, were analysed. A TCS score was defined as the ratio of F50 (clonal expansion) to E x V (chaos), with BLOSUM62-based TCRdist applied between CDR3 peptides within each V-J. Welch's t-statistics and random forest reduced around 550 V-J features to 10 to 15, which were used in a naive Bayes classifier (R e1071). Thyroid-blood repertoire similarity was quantified with the Morisita-Horn index. TCRdb reworked the public reads: Q25 trimming with fastp, MiXCR clone assembly, productive beta chains retained. CDR3 protein sequences are deduplicated, and each keeps its most common genes and DNA. For this entry, the V and J calls and clone size follow TCRdb and not the study's own pipeline. For this sample there are tens of thousands of distinct CDR3 sequences; approximately 53% appear just once. Of the sample, 30% to 40% falls within the top ten clones.

Stable Graves' hyperthyroidism was defined as no progression to ophthalmopathy during 18 months of follow-up. The hyperthyroidism patients were between 18 and 65 years old and newly diagnosed, with a disease duration of less than 2 months. Patients with uncontrolled infections, other autoimmune diseases, pregnancy or lactation were excluded. Diagnoses were based on clinical symptoms, serum thyroxine and TRAb, thyroid ultrasound and orbital computed tomography. Total RNA was extracted with Trizol reagent, and quality was checked on an Agilent 2100 Bioanalyzer. CDR1 SQVTM and CDR2 ANQGSEA are derived from the germline V gene. Trimmed from V: 6 bases; trimmed from J: 5 bases; junction bases lacking a gene match: 11. The CDR3, cysteine through phenylalanine, is 14 amino acids long. Kept here is only the CDR3 DNA, which spans 42 bases and is read in frame from base 1.

Sequenced sample: peripheral blood or thyroid tissue (not recorded which). This clonotype was sampled from a man between 18 and 29 years old with Graves' hyperthyroidism. The V gene is TRBV29-1 and the J gene is TRBJ2-5, and 8 junction bases match TRBD2. The DNA sequence follows: TGCAGCGTCGGGGGGGCAAGAAAGGGGGAGACCCAGTACTTC. Its coded protein is CSVGGARKGETQYF.